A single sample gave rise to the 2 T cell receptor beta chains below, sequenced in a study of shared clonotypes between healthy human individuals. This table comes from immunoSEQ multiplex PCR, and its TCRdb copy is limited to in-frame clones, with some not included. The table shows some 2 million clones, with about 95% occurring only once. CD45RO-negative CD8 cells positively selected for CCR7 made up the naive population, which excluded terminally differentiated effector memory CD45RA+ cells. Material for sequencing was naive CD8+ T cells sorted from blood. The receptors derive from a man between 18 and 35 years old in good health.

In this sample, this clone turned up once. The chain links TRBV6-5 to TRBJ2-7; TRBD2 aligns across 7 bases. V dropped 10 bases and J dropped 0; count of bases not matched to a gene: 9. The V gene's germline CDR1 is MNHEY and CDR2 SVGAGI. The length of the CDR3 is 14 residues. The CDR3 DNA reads TGTGCCACCTCGAAGGGAGGGTTCTCCTACGAGCAGTACTTC. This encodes CATSKGGFSYEQYF.

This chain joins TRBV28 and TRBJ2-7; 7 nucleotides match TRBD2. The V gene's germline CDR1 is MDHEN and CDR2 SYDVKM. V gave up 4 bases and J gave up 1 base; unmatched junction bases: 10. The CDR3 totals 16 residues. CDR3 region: CASSSQRGRASYEQYF. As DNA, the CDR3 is TGTGCCAGCAGTTCGCAGCGGGGCAGGGCGTCCTACGAGCAGTACTTC.